Presented here are 18 T cell receptor beta chains from one specimen sequenced in a study of CD8+ T cells in alopecia areata. RNA extraction was followed by reverse transcription into cDNA, which acted as the sequencing template. This table comes from immunoSEQ multiplex PCR, and its TCRdb copy is limited to in-frame clones, with some not included. The repertoire holds roughly 30,000 clones, around two thirds seen once, with more than 15% in the top ten. Sequenced material: NKG2D-high CD8+ T cells sorted from blood. The receptors were sampled from a human donor with alopecia areata.

The chain carries TRBV27 and TRBJ2-1; 8 nucleotides match TRBD2. After removal of 7 bases from V and 4 bases from J, the junction contained 6 bases not matched to a gene. The CDR3 consists of 14 residues. Germline assignment: CDR1 MNHEY and CDR2 SMNVEV (reference sequence). The CDR3 sequence is CASNDRGGYNEQFF. CDR3 in DNA: TGTGCCAGCAATGACCGGGGGGGGTACAATGAGCAGTTCTTC.

The chain combines TRBV4-2 with TRBJ2-7; 13 bases are a match to TRBD2. Looked up from germline, CDR1 is LGHNA and CDR2 is YNFKEQ. This CDR3 region has 18 residues. After removal of 1 base from V and 2 bases from J, the junction contained 8 bases not matched to a gene. CDR3 nucleotides: TGTGCCAGCAGCCAAGGACTAGCGGGGGGCCCTGCGGCCTACGAGCAGTACTTC. Its translation: CASSQGLAGGPAAYEQYF.

This chain connects TRBV29-1 to TRBJ1-1; maybe TRBD1 (5 bases). The CDR3 extends over 13 amino acids. Germline loops: CDR1 SQVTM, CDR2 ANQGSEA. Trimming took 5 bases from V and 0 from J, leaving 10 bases between them. CDR3 coding DNA: TGCAGCGTTTGGGGCAGCATGAACACTGAAGCTTTCTTT. Its protein is CSVWGSMNTEAFF.

The genes are TRBV28 and TRBJ2-5, with TRBD2 matching over 14 bases. The germline gives CDR1 MDHEN, CDR2 SYDVKM. The CDR3 runs to 14 residues. J was trimmed by 9 bases and V by 9 bases; bases with no gene match: 9. In nucleotides, the CDR3 is TGTGCCAGGACTAGCGGGAGGGCCCCGGGGCCCCAGTACTTC. Translating it yields CARTSGRAPGPQYF. Looking up the rest from reference TRBV28 and TRBJ2-5 gives the full variable domain: DVKVTQSSRYLVKRTGEKVFLECVQDMDHENMFWYRQDPGLGLRLIYFSYDVKMKEKGDIPEGYSVSREKKERFSLILESASTNQTSMYLCARTSGRAPGPQYFGPGTRLLVL.

The CDR3 protein is CASSQLRQGATEQFF. The CDR3 region has the DNA TGCGCCAGCAGCCAACTTCGACAGGGGGCGACTGAGCAGTTCTTC. The V and J genes are TRBV4-1 and TRBJ2-1; TRBD1 agrees at 10 bases. Germline trimming cut 2 bases from V and 9 bases from J; bases unmatched to any gene: 7. This CDR3 contains 15 residues. The V gene's germline CDR1 is MGHRA and CDR2 YSYEKL.

The chain is built from TRBV7-6 and TRBJ2-7, with a weak D call TRBD2 (5 bases). The CDR3 runs 14 residues. V gave up 5 bases and J gave up 0 bases, with 11 bases separating them. CDR1 and CDR2 (germline): SGHVS, FNYEAQ. This CDR3 is CASSRAGASYEQYF. Written as DNA, the CDR3 is TGTGCCAGCAGCCGCGCGGGTGCCTCCTACGAGCAGTACTTC.

For the CDR3, the DNA is TGTGCCAGCAGTTTGATTAGCGGGAGGTGGAATGAGCAGTTCTTC. Translated: CASSLISGRWNEQFF. The chain links TRBV27 to TRBJ2-1; TRBD2 matches at 10 bases. The CDR3 is made up of 15 amino acids. In germline, CDR1 is MNHEY, CDR2 SMNVEV (reference sequence). V lost 3 bases and J lost 7; bases outside the gene matches: 6.

The CDR3 loop reads CASSQGRAGEIYNEQFF. The CDR3 DNA follows: TGTGCCAGCAGCCAAGGGAGAGCGGGGGAGATCTACAATGAGCAGTTCTTC. The chain is built from TRBV4-2 and TRBJ2-1; TRBD2 agrees at 8 bases. After removal of 1 base from V and 3 bases from J, the junction contained 8 bases not matched to a gene. The CDR3 is 17 residues long. Germline V gene lookup returns CDR1 LGHNA and CDR2 YNFKEQ.

V and J are TRBV5-4 and TRBJ2-1; weak D call: TRBD1 (5 bases). Germline V gene lookup returns CDR1 SGHNT and CDR2 YYREEE (reference sequence). Trimming took off 0 bases at V and 2 bases at J, with 9 bases between the two ends. The CDR3 totals 15 residues. The CDR3 sequence: CASSLDRNPYNEQFF. In DNA form, the CDR3 reads TGTGCCAGCAGCTTGGACAGGAACCCCTACAATGAGCAGTTCTTC.

This clone ranks as medium-sized. V is TRBV7-2 and J is TRBJ2-5, with D unclear. CDR1 is SGHTA and CDR2 is FQGNSA in the germline V gene. Trimming removed 0 bases from V and 0 bases from J, with 8 bases in between. The CDR3 has 15 residues. This CDR3 is CASSLASVDQETQYF. The CDR3 DNA follows: TGTGCCAGCAGCTTAGCTTCGGTAGACCAAGAGACCCAGTACTTC. The full variable domain, completed using reference TRBV7-2 and TRBJ2-5, is GAGVSQSPSNKVTEKGKDVELRCDPISGHTALYWYRQSLGQGLEFLIYFQGNSAPDKSGLPSDRFSAERTGGSVSTLTIQRTQQEDSAVYLCASSLASVDQETQYFGPGTRLLVL.

The chain uses TRBV28 and TRBJ2-3; D uncertain. From germline, CDR1 is MDHEN and CDR2 SYDVKM. This CDR3 is 15 amino acids long. V was trimmed by 3 bases and J by 1 base, leaving 11 bases between them. The CDR3 DNA reads TGTGCCAGCAGTTTTATGGGTTCTGGCACAGATACGCAGTATTTT. Encoded protein: CASSFMGSGTDTQYF.

This sequence joins TRBV29-1 and TRBJ2-7, with 9 bases lining up with TRBD2. Per the germline V gene, CDR1 is SQVTM and CDR2 is ANQGSEA. With V trimmed by 6 bases and J by 5 bases, 5 bases remained unmatched. This CDR3 is 12 amino acids long. The CDR3 sequence is CSVPGLAHEQYF. In DNA form, the CDR3 reads TGCAGCGTGCCGGGACTAGCACACGAGCAGTACTTC.

The chain has TRBV19 and TRBJ1-1, with D uncertain. The CDR3 is 11 residues long. Per the germline V gene, CDR1 is LNHDA and CDR2 is SQIVND (reference sequence). V lost 7 bases, J lost 4 bases, and 7 bases lay in between. The CDR3 region has the DNA TGTGCCAGTACCCCGGGCACTGAAGCTTTCTTT. It yields the protein CASTPGTEAFF.

This clone showed up just a few times. The V gene is TRBV5-1, the J gene TRBJ2-1, with a possible D match to TRBD1 (6 bases). The CDR3 covers 15 residues. Germline-derived CDR1 and CDR2 are SGHRS and YFSETQ. V was clipped by 0 bases and J by 4 bases, with 11 bases between them. The DNA of the CDR3 is TGCGCCAGCAGCTTGGGCACAGGGCAGTACAATGAGCAGTTCTTC. Amino acid sequence: CASSLGTGQYNEQFF.

V is TRBV7-9 and J is TRBJ1-6; 7 bases match TRBD1. J was trimmed by 6 bases and V by 5 bases; bases with no gene match: 7. The CDR3 loop spans 15 amino acids. Looked up from germline, CDR1 is SEHNR and CDR2 is FQNEAQ (reference sequence). The CDR3 sequence is CASSGTGQPNSPLHF. Here the CDR3 DNA reads TGTGCCAGCAGCGGCACGGGACAGCCTAATTCACCCCTCCACTTT.

This chain uses TRBV28 with TRBJ1-1; 9 bases match TRBD1. The CDR3 runs to 21 residues. Germline-derived CDR1 and CDR2 are MDHEN and SYDVKM. V trimming: 8 bases; J trimming: 0 bases; junction bases outside the gene matches: 25. The CDR3 DNA follows: TGTGCCAGCCGCGAAAGAGGACAGGGGCCGCCTGGTAGGCCCATGAACACTGAAGCTTTCTTT. Its translation is CASRERGQGPPGRPMNTEAFF.

The V gene is TRBV27, the J gene TRBJ2-7, with 7 bases fitting TRBD1. The CDR3 consists of 13 residues. Germline V lookup: CDR1 MNHEY, CDR2 SMNVEV (reference sequence). After removal of 4 bases from V and 6 bases from J, the junction contained 6 bases not matched to a gene. The CDR3 DNA is TGTGCCAGCAGTTGGGACAGCGAGGGCGAGCAGTACTTC. It specifies CASSWDSEGEQYF.

V usage is TRBV5-6 and J usage is TRBJ2-7; TRBD2 is a possible D gene (5 bases). CDR1 is SGHDT, CDR2 YYEEEE, per germline. This CDR3 spans 12 amino acids. Trimming left V 0 bases short and J 6 bases short, with 7 bases between. Here the CDR3 DNA reads TGTGCCAGCAGCTTGGCTGGGAGCGAGCAGTACTTC. The encoded protein is CASSLAGSEQYF.